This T cell receptor beta chain stems from a study of Ad26.COV2.S vaccination and SARS-CoV-2 variants (dated by TCRdb to 2020 to 2023). The study in broad terms: Donors in the vaccine arm were drawn from COV1001, a multicentre, randomized, double-blind, placebo-controlled phase I-IIa trial testing Ad26.COV2.S in healthy adults. Ad26.COV2.S was administered intramuscularly at a dose of 5x10^10 or 1x10^11 viral particles, either as one shot or as two shots given 56 days apart. Trial participants were randomized into five groups of five: low-dose or high-dose Ad26.COV2.S given once or twice, or placebo on both occasions. Throughout the experiments and outcome assessment, investigators stayed blinded to trial group allocation. TCRbeta repertoire sequencing served as the tool for gauging how specific and how broad the SARS-CoV-2-reactive T cell receptors were following Ad26.COV2.S vaccination. The TCR-sequenced set comprised around 32 samples: approximately 20 Ad26.COV2.S vaccine recipients, 5 placebo recipients and 8 SARS-CoV-2 convalescent individuals.

On this clone: Its recognized antigen is unknown. No much larger clonotype is one base removed from it; base qualities were not supplied.

The immunoSEQ Assay was used to sequence TCRbeta CDR3 regions. After extraction, genomic DNA underwent amplification by bias-controlled multiplex PCR, followed by high-throughput sequencing. In the paper's pipeline: To quantify the absolute abundance of every unique TCRbeta CDR3 region, sequences were collapsed and filtered. Usable DNA was measured by amplifying reference genes present in all nucleated cells, and TCRbeta template counts were normalized to that usable DNA to estimate T cell fraction. Repertoire TCRs were annotated as SARS-CoV-2-specific by exact matching of V gene, CDR3 amino acid sequence and J gene to a known reactive TCR set. The reference SARS-CoV-2 TCR set was derived from MIRA and filtered for enrichment in COVID-19-positive ImmuneCODE repertoires, a step that removed public or cross-reactive TCRs. Using the MIRA antigens, annotated TCRs were further analysed by specific ORF or by position within an ORF. Breadth was defined as the number of annotated unique rearrangements divided by the total number of unique productive rearrangements, and depth was defined as the summed frequency of the annotated unique rearrangements. Two-sided Wilcoxon rank-sum tests were used to compare TCR breadth between groups. As stored in TCRdb, this immuneACCESS dataset retains in-frame rearrangements with V and J assigned. A fraction of the clones does not appear; measured against another copy, unresolved V genes explain less than half of the discrepancy, and the remainder lacks a known reason. V, J and clone size derive from that table, while D and trimming were established from the DNA sequence. For this sample there are 300,000 to 350,000 clones; more than 85% appear just once. Approximately 5% of the sample is taken by the ten largest.

The sample's treatment or condition label, decoded: roughly 19 received Ad26.COV2.S at low or high dose, single or two shots; 5 received placebo; per-sample allocation not given. For vaccine and placebo recipients, the sequenced repertoires came from samples collected on day 63 after the first injection. Cohort 1b enrolled 25 to 30 adults aged 18-55 years at a single site in Boston, USA, between 29 July and 7 August 2020. As a vaccine, Ad26.COV2.S was a replication-incompetent adenovirus type 26 vector that expressed a prefusion-stabilized SARS-CoV-2 spike protein derived from the original Wuhan strain. The research as a whole found: The authors noted that total T cell responses may have been underestimated by the TCR breadth and depth analyses. The study was not powered for comparison of responses between vaccine doses or regimens. Comparable non-spike TCR breadth was observed between vaccine and placebo recipients, consistent with only spike being contained in the vaccine. Higher spike-specific TCR breadth was observed in Ad26.COV2.S recipients than in placebo recipients (P = 0.0014). After vaccination, substantial breadth of spike-specific CD8+ and CD4+ T cell responses was reported.

The CDR3 holds 16 amino acids from the cysteine to the phenylalanine. Solely the CDR3 DNA is kept, with 48 bases framed from the first base. The germline V and J ends show losses of 2 bases and 2 bases respectively, and no gene match explains 7 bases of the junction. CDR1 and CDR2 (MNHEY, SMNVEV) derive from the germline V gene (reference sequence). The TCR comes from a person between 18 and 65 years old who received the Ad26.COV2.S COVID-19 vaccine or a placebo. The sequenced sample was peripheral blood, obtained in a trial of Ad26.COV2.S vaccine versus placebo. This chain joins TRBV27 to TRBJ2-7, with 9 bases aligning to TRBD1. The CDR3: CASSLKGQGGTYEQYF. The DNA sequence follows: TGTGCCAGCAGTTTAAAGGGACAGGGAGGTACCTACGAGCAGTACTTC.